This T cell receptor beta chain stems from a study of immune evolution from preneoplasia to lung adenocarcinoma. Overall study: HLA loss of heterozygosity: 6% to 7.5% AIS, about 15% MIA, about 32% ADC, none AAH. Study observations and caveats: Clonality was highest in normal lung, lower in later-stage lesions apparently. Top clone share appeared to fall from AAH through AIS, MIA, adenocarcinoma.

To note about this clone: No antigen is known for it.

The CDR3 is 11 amino acids. CDR1 is MNHEY and CDR2 is SVGAGI in the germline V gene. V shed 10 bases and J 3 bases; nucleotides not matched to a gene: 2. TCRdb's table, derived via immunoSEQ multiplex PCR, lists solely in-frame clones and lacks some. The table lists 11,000 or so clones, around 76% of them singletons, with about 4% in the top ten. H&E slides confirmed each diagnosis, reviewed by two pathologists independently. This receptor was identified in a person aged 55 to 79 with lung adenocarcinoma. The chain employs TRBV6-5 and TRBJ2-7; 8 nucleotides align to TRBD1. The sample was FFPE minimally invasive lung adenocarcinoma tissue. The CDR3 DNA reads as TGTGCCACCACAGGGGGCTACGAGCAGTACTTC. Protein product: CATTGGYEQYF.